The subject of this entry is one TCR beta chain. Its antigen is not known. Time point meaning: baseline, week 1 (first vaccination visit). As to treatment: pre-vaccination baseline after standard-of-care therapy. Astrocytomas that were new, WHO grade 3 or 4, IDH1-mutant and ATRX-lost were present in the donors. The germline gives CDR1 MGHDK, CDR2 SYGVNS. The V gene lost 6 bases and the J gene lost 10 bases, with 13 bases spanning the gap. The CDR3 extends over 12 amino acids. Clones were sequenced by immunoSEQ multiplex PCR, and TCRdb holds only the in-frame ones, with some missing. The sample yields roughly 71,000 clones, 86% seen once. This sample is drawn from a study of a mutant IDH1 vaccine in newly diagnosed glioma. For the study at large: Of treated patients, 62.5% were men and about 38% women, averaging around 40 years. Whole-study findings and limits: Vaccination elicited immune responses in around 93% of patients.

This receptor was identified in a man aged 30 to 39 with glioma. The chain employs TRBV25-1 and TRBJ2-1; possibly TRBD2 for D (5 bases). Specimen: PBMCs, collected from a glioma patient treated with radiotherapy, temozolomide or both. The CDR3: CASRKGRGEQFF. The CDR3 bases are TGTGCCAGCAGGAAAGGTCGCGGGGAGCAGTTCTTC.